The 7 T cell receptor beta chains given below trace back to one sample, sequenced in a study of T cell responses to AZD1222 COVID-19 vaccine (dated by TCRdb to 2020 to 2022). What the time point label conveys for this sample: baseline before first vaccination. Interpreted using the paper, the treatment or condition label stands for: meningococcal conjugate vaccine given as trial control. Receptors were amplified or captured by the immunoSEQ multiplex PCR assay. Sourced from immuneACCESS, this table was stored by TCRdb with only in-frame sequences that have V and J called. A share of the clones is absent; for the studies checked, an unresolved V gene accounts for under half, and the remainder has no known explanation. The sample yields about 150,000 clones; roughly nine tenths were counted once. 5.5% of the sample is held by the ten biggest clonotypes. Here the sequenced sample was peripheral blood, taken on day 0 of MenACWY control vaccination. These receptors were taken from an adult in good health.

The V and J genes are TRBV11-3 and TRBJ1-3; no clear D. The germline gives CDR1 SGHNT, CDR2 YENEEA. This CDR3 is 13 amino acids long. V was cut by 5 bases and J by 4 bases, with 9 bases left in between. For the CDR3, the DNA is TGTGCCAGCAGCACCCAGACAGGAAACACCATATATTTT. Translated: CASSTQTGNTIYF.

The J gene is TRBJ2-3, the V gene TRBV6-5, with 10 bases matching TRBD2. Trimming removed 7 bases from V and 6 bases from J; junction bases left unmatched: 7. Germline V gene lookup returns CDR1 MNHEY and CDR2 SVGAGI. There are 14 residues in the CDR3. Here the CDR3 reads CASTSGGIFDTQYF. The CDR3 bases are TGTGCCAGCACTAGCGGGGGTATTTTTGATACGCAGTATTTT.

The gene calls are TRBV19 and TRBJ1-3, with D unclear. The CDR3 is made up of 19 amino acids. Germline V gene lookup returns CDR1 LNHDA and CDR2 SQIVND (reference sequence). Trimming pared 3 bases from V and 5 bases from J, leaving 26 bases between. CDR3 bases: TGTGCCAGTAGTATCTACCCTAAGACCCGCATAAGGAGAAGAAACACCATATATTTT. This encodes CASSIYPKTRIRRRNTIYF.

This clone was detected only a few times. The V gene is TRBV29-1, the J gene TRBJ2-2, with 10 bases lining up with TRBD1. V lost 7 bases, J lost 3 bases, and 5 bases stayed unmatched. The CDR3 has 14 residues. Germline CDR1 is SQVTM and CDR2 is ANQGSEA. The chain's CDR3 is CSATTGGYTGELFF. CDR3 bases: TGCAGCGCTACGACAGGGGGCTACACCGGGGAGCTGTTTTTT.

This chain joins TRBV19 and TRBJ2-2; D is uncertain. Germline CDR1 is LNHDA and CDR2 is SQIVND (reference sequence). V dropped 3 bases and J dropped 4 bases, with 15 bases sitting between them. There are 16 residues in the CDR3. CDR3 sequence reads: CASSILTSYSTGELFF. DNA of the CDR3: TGTGCCAGTAGTATCCTTACCTCCTACTCCACCGGGGAGCTGTTTTTT.

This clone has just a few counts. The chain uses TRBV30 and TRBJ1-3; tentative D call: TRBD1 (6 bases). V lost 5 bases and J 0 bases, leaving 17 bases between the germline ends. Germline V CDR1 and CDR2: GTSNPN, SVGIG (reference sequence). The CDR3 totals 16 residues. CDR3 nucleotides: TGTGCCTGGGGGACACTACGATGTATCTCTGGAAACACCATATATTTT. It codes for CAWGTLRCISGNTIYF.

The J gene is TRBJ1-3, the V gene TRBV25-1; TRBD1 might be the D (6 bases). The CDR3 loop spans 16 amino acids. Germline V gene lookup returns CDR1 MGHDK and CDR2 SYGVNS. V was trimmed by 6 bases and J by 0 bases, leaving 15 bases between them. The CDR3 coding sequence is TGTGCCAGCAGCCCGGGACACGGGTACTCTGGAAACACCATATATTTT. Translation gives CASSPGHGYSGNTIYF.